The 6 T cell receptor beta chains below all came from one sample that was sequenced in a study of blood T cell repertoires in COVID-19. Only in-frame clones appear in the TCRdb table, and some are missing; sequencing was by immunoSEQ multiplex PCR. The sample gives around 130,000 clones, approximately 87% of which show up once; 2% to 2.5% is in the top ten. The sequenced sample was peripheral blood. Every receptor here comes from a woman between 50 and 59 years old with acute or convalescent COVID-19.

This clone was seen once. The chain carries TRBV4-1 and TRBJ2-3; maybe TRBD1 (5 bases). CDR1 MGHRA and CDR2 YSYEKL come from the germline V gene. CDR3 length equals 16 residues. V was cut by 0 bases and J by 1 base, with 11 bases left in between. The CDR3 nucleotides read TGCGCCAGCAGCCAAGAAGAGTTAGGGGGCACAGATACGCAGTATTTT. Amino acids: CASSQEELGGTDTQYF.

The chain couples TRBV15 to TRBJ2-7, with D uncertain. The V gene lost 3 bases and the J gene lost 2 bases, with 14 bases spanning the gap. This CDR3 region has 15 residues. The germline V gene encodes CDR1 LNHNV and CDR2 YYDKDF (reference sequence). The CDR3 nucleotides are TGTGCCACCAGCAGGGCAGTCCTCCTGCCCTACGAGCAGTACTTC. Protein product: CATSRAVLLPYEQYF.

The chain has TRBV12-2 and TRBJ2-5; the table's D call of TRBD2 was not tested on the DNA. TRBV12-2 is a pseudogene. The CDR3 sequence is 17 residues long. CDR3 nucleotide sequence: TGTGCAAGTCGCTTAGTGCAAGCGGGGGGGCGGTGGGAGACCCAGTACTTC. The encoded protein is CASRLVQAGGRWETQYF.

V usage is TRBV30 and J usage is TRBJ2-7; the D gene is possibly TRBD2 (6 bases). Trimming removed 2 bases at V and 3 bases at J, with 8 bases between. Germline loops: CDR1 GTSNPN, CDR2 SVGIG (reference sequence). This CDR3 comprises 12 residues. CDR3: CAWSTSSYEQYF. CDR3 nucleotide sequence: TGTGCCTGGAGTACTAGCAGCTACGAGCAGTACTTC.

The chain employs TRBV3-1 (or the pseudogene TRBV3-2) and TRBJ1-2, with 10 bases fitting TRBD1. The CDR3 sequence is 15 residues long. CDR1 is LGHDT, CDR2 YNNKEL, per germline (reference sequence). V shed 4 bases and J 2 bases; nucleotides not matched to a gene: 4. The CDR3 bases are TGTGCCAGCAGCCCGTGGGGACAGGGGAACTATGGCTACACCTTC. This gives the protein CASSPWGQGNYGYTF.

V usage is TRBV11-2 and J usage is TRBJ2-7, with D unclear. CDR3 length: 11 residues. Germline loops: CDR1 SGHAT, CDR2 FQNNGV. Trimming shortened V by 5 bases and J by 2 bases, and 4 bases separated the two germline ends. CDR3 loop: CASSRAYEQYF. The CDR3 DNA reads TGTGCCAGCAGCCGCGCCTACGAGCAGTACTTC.